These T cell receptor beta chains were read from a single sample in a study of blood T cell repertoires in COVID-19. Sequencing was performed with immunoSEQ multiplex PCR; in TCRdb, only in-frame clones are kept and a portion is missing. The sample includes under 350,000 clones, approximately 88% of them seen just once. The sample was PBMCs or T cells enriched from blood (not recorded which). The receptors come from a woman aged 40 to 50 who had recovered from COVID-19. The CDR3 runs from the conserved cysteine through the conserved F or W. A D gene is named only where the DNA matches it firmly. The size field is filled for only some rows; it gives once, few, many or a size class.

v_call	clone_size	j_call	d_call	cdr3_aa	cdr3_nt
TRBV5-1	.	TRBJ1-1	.	CASSLAPQGTEAFF	TGCGCCAGCAGCTTGGCCCCTCAGGGCACTGAAGCTTTCTTT
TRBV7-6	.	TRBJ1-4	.	CASSPRQPATNEKLFF	TGTGCCAGCAGCCCCAGACAGCCTGCAACTAATGAAAAACTGTTTTTT
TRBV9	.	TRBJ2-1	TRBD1	CASHSTGQPNNEQFF	TGTGCCAGCCATTCTACGGGACAGCCTAACAATGAGCAGTTCTTC
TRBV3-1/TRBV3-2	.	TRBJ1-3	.	CASSQGGGLGNTIYF	TGTGCCAGCAGCCAAGGAGGGGGATTAGGAAACACCATATATTTT
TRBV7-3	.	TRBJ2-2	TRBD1	CASSPRDSNTGELFF	TGTGCCAGCAGCCCGAGGGACAGCAACACCGGGGAGCTGTTTTTT
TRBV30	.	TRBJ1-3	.	CAWSIAGNTIYF	TGTGCCTGGAGTATCGCAGGCAACACCATATATTTT
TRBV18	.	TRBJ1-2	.	CASSQDRNQGPYGYTF	TGTGCCAGCTCCCAAGACAGAAACCAGGGCCCCTATGGCTACACCTTC
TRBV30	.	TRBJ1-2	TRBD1	CAWSTKGTGRRNYGYTF	TGTGCCTGGAGTACAAAAGGGACAGGGAGGAGGAACTATGGCTACACCTTC
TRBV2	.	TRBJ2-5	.	CASTVQGLQETQYF	TGTGCCAGCACTGTACAGGGCCTCCAAGAGACCCAGTACTTC
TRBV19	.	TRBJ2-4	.	CASTDSGVRLAYF	TGTGCCAGTACCGATTCGGGTGTCCGGCTCGCTTACTTC
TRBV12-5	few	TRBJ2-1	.	CASGFPGLSGNEQFF	TGTGCTAGTGGTTTCCCGGGACTCTCAGGCAATGAGCAGTTCTTC
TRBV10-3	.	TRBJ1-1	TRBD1	CAISPGQGNTEAFF	TGTGCCATCAGTCCGGGACAGGGGAACACTGAAGCTTTCTTT
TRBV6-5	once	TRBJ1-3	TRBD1	CASKIQGASGNTIYF	TGTGCCAGCAAAATACAGGGGGCGTCTGGAAACACCATATATTTT
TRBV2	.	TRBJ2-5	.	CASSDSQGGGVGTQYF	TGTGCCAGCAGTGATTCCCAGGGAGGAGGCGTCGGGACCCAGTACTTC
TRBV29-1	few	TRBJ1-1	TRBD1	CSVAEGAGTEAFF	TGCAGCGTTGCTGAGGGGGCTGGCACTGAAGCTTTCTTT
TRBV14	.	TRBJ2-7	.	CASSQDYGYEQYF	TGTGCCAGCAGCCAAGATTACGGCTACGAGCAGTACTTC
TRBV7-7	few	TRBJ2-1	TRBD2	CASSSPLAVSSYNEQFF	TGTGCTAGCAGCTCCCCCCTAGCGGTCAGCTCCTACAATGAGCAGTTCTTC
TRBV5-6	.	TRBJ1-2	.	CASSLVGTGGYTF	TGTGCCAGCAGCTTAGTTGGTACTGGTGGCTACACCTTC